The T cell receptor beta chain described here comes from a study of blood T cell repertoires in COVID-19. Under the authors' procedure: How many nucleated cells were present was estimated from reference gene primer amplification. Method: immunoSEQ multiplex PCR; TCRdb's copy keeps in-frame clones and lacks some. The DNA gave D and trimming, while V, J and clone size come from that table. The table shows about 110,000 clones, with about 80% occurring only once. CDR3 size: 13 residues. CDR1 SNHLY and CDR2 FYNNEI come from the germline V gene. V gave up 7 bases and J gave up 0 bases, with 7 bases separating them.

The specimen sequenced was peripheral blood. The TCR comes from a woman aged 70-85 years with acute or convalescent COVID-19. This chain connects TRBV2 to TRBJ1-5; unclear D gene. The CDR3 region has the DNA TGTGCCAGCAAAGAGCTTAGCAATCAGCCCCAGCATTTT. It encodes CASKELSNQPQHF.